The source of this T cell receptor beta chain is a study of OX40 agonist ivuxolimab in advanced cancers. As for the study more broadly: Ivuxolimab was an agonistic, fully human IgG2 monoclonal antibody directed against OX40 (CD134), a costimulatory receptor. Partial responses occurred in three dose-escalation patients, of whom one had hepatocellular carcinoma and two had cutaneous melanoma. The monotherapy dose-escalation portion (N ≈ 56 patients) of the phase I ivuxolimab trial is reported in the paper. Intravenous ivuxolimab was administered to patients every 2 weeks at six dose levels: 0.01, 0.1, 0.3, 1.5, 3 and 10 mg/kg. Of the roughly 52 dose-escalation patients, hepatocellular carcinoma was present in roughly 19, melanoma in around 15, renal cell carcinoma in 9 and head and neck cancer in 9. Prior anti-PD-1, anti-PD-L1 or anti-CTLA-4 therapy was permitted, and checkpoint inhibitors had been received by more than 35% of dose-escalation patients. A male proportion of 75% to 85% and a mean age of 60 years, ranging from 23 to 79, were recorded for the dose-escalation cohort. The point of sequencing TCRbeta in the periphery was to test whether ivuxolimab changed TCR sequence diversity and drove clonal T-cell expansion. Beyond this particular receptor, the publication reports: After ivuxolimab, CD8+ T cells had more expanded clones than CD4+ T cells on average. Low levels of normalized T-cell clonal expansion were also shown by some nonresponding patients. At doses from 0.1 to 3.0 mg/kg, clonal expansion was seen in both CD4+ and CD8+ blood T cells between baseline and week 6. Which antigens the clonally expanded peripheral T cells were specific for was not determined. In partial responders in the 0.1-3.0 mg/kg groups, normalized peripheral clonal expansion was found to be among the lowest, especially among CD8+ T cells.

Regarding this clone: The antigen this receptor binds is unknown. There are no base qualities to consult, and no much larger clone falls within one base.

Genomic DNA was isolated from the sorted cells so that the TCRbeta CDR3 region could be sequenced. The immunoSEQ Assay was used for sequencing of TCRbeta CDR3 regions. This immuneACCESS table, as held by TCRdb, lists in-frame sequences with V and J called but not all clones. Of the missing ones, under half trace to an unresolved V gene in checked studies; the others have no known cause. The sample table lists around 10,000 clones, 75% to 85% of them with a count of one. About a sixth of the sample rests with the top ten. The CDR3 starts with the cysteine, ends with the phenylalanine, and has 13 residues. Here the CDR3 DNA is all that survives: 39 bases in frame from base 1. The germline V gene supplies CDR1 SQVTM and CDR2 ANQGSEA. Cut back by 6 bases and 3 bases, the V and J ends lie 11 bases apart. Patients with autoimmune disease history or receiving systemic immunosuppression were excluded from the trial. Peripheral blood for TCR sequencing was collected from all dose cohorts at baseline, on cycle 4 day 1, and on cycle 7 day 1. The samples were drawn from a first-in-human, open-label, multicenter phase I dose-escalation trial of ivuxolimab. Adults with locally advanced or metastatic melanoma, renal cell carcinoma, hepatocellular carcinoma or head and neck squamous cell carcinoma were enrolled in the trial. Before TCR sequencing, CD4+ and CD8+ T cells were separately sorted from peripheral blood.

The chain couples TRBV29-1 to TRBJ2-2, and TRBD1 may be the D gene, going by 6 matching bases. This clonotype originated in an adult with an advanced solid tumor such as melanoma, head and neck, liver or kidney cancer. This sample comprised CD4+ or CD8+ T cells sorted from blood, obtained in a trial of the OX40 agonist ivuxolimab. The CDR3: CSVSEGDTGELFF. The base sequence is TGCAGCGTGTCCGAGGGGGACACCGGGGAGCTGTTTTTT.